This record concerns one T cell receptor (beta chain) sequence. Its antigen is currently unknown. This entry belongs to a study of CD8 T cells in Susac syndrome. The sequenced target, TCR beta, came from blood CD8+ and CD4+ T cells. Purification of the CD8+ and CD4+ T cells relied on negative isolation, and TEMRA cells underwent FACS enrichment. The CDR3 consists of 16 residues. From germline, CDR1 is SGHNT and CDR2 YYREEE (reference sequence). The ends lost 5 bases at V and 1 base at J; junction bases unmatched: 10. A quantity of about 0.5 to 1 ug RNA underwent reverse transcription using random hexamers. The amplification used immunoSEQ multiplex PCR on TCR beta CDR3; it spanned 54 Vbeta and 13 Jbeta. TCRdb reprocessed the immunoSEQ multiplex PCR reads via MiXCR and lists one record per CDR3 protein. The repertoire holds more than 95,000 distinct CDR3 sequences, with 85% to 95% as singletons. Overall study results and limits: The study recognized that its TCR sequencing and HLA analysis covered a relatively small number of individuals.

The sequence was collected from a human donor with multiple sclerosis. The chain links TRBV5-4 to TRBJ2-7; 9 nucleotides match TRBD2. The sample was CD4+ T cells from PBMCs. CDR3 amino acids: CASRRYSGGASYEQYF. The DNA for the CDR3 is TGTGCCAGCAGGCGATATAGCGGGGGCGCTTCCTACGAGCAGTACTTC.